This entry lists 29 T cell receptor beta chains sequenced from one sample in a study of blood T cells in healthy people across ages. PCR was performed a second time for roughly 6 to 12 cycles using a sample-barcoded 5' primer and a J-beta primer mix. Each CDR3 protein is one row after TCRdb ran MiXCR on the 5' RACE reads. Of approximately 900,000 distinct CDR3 sequences listed, 29% are singletons. The sample was also linked to a second study, of T cells of mothers and their children.

Source material: blood. The source of these receptors is a woman aged 40 to 50 in good health.

This clonotype was counted only a few times. This chain joins TRBV6-6 and TRBJ2-1; TRBD2 agrees at 13 bases. The germline V gene encodes CDR1 MNHNY and CDR2 SVGAGI (reference sequence). The V and J ends lost 2 bases and 9 bases, in that order; junction bases with no gene match: 7. The CDR3 length is 16 residues. This CDR3 reads CASSYGRLAGGTEQFF. DNA for the CDR3: TGTGCCAGCAGTTACGGCAGACTAGCGGGGGGCACTGAGCAGTTCTTC.

The CDR3 loop is CASSGAFSYGQYF. The CDR3 DNA is TGTGCCAGCAGTGGGGCCTTTTCCTACGGGCAGTACTTC. This chain connects TRBV6-2 or TRBV6-3 to TRBJ2-5, with D possibly matching TRBD1 (5 bases). This CDR3 comprises 13 residues. Trimming took off 5 bases at V and 11 bases at J, with 18 bases between the two ends. The germline gives CDR1 MNHEY, CDR2 SVGEGT.

The chain carries TRBV7-2 and TRBJ2-5, with TRBD2 matching over 11 bases. CDR3 size: 15 residues. V dropped 0 bases and J dropped 11; count of bases not matched to a gene: 8. Germline-derived CDR1 and CDR2 are SGHTA and FQGNSA. CDR3 DNA: TGTGCCAGCAGCTTAGCCGCTAGCGGGGGGAATGAGCAGTACTTC. It is translated as CASSLAASGGNEQYF.

As regards this clonotype: A much larger clone differs from this one at a single base, so this may be a read error. The chain employs TRBV28 and TRBJ2-1; tentative D call: TRBD2 (5 bases). The end of the DNA fits TRBJ2-7 better, so the J call may be wrong. Germline CDR1 and CDR2: MDHEN and SYDVKM. The CDR3 is made up of 14 amino acids. This CDR3 is CASSFERFGNEQYF. CDR3 bases: TGTGCCAGCAGTTTTGAACGCTTCGGGAATGAGCAGTACTTC.

The chain joins TRBV3-1 to TRBJ1-1, with TRBD1 identical over 7 bases. The trim removed 1 base at V and 9 bases at J, leaving 5 bases unmatched. The CDR3 runs 13 residues. Germline V gene lookup returns CDR1 LGHDT and CDR2 YNNKEL (reference sequence). The CDR3 protein is CASSQAVTGKAFF. The CDR3 coding sequence is TGTGCCAGCAGCCAAGCGGTGACAGGGAAAGCTTTCTTT.

For this clonotype: A much larger clone lies a single base off, so this may be a read error. This rearrangement joins TRBV12-3 or TRBV12-4 to TRBJ2-1; possibly TRBD1 or TRBD2 for D (6 bases each). This CDR3 has 14 residues. The CDR3 DNA reads as TGTGCCAACAGTTTAGGGACATACGGGGGTGAGCAGTTCTTC. It codes for CANSLGTYGGEQFF.

This clonotype was observed a handful of times. This may come from a read error, since a much larger clone is one base off. V gene TRBV29-1 combines with J gene TRBJ2-7; 9 bases are shared with TRBD1. Germline trimming cut 7 bases from V and 2 bases from J; bases unmatched to any gene: 9. Germline loops: CDR1 SQVTM, CDR2 ANQGSEA. The CDR3 totals 14 residues. CDR3 protein: CSAARDRAAYEQYF. The CDR3 bases are TGCAGCGCTGCCCGGGACAGGGCCGCCTACGAGCAGTACTTC.

The V call is TRBV7-3, the J call TRBJ1-5, with D unclear. Between the trimmed V and J ends, which lost 0 bases and 0 bases, there was a span of 18 bases. The CDR3 length is 19 residues. The germline CDR1 and CDR2 sequences are SGHTA and FQGTGA. The CDR3 reads CASSLTGPGRGYSNQPQHF. The CDR3 DNA reads as TGTGCCAGCAGCTTAACCGGGCCGGGGAGAGGTTATAGCAATCAGCCCCAGCATTTT. The full variable domain, with the rest looked up from reference TRBV7-3 and TRBJ1-5, is GAGVSQTPSNKVTEKGKYVELRCDPISGHTALYWYRQSLGQGPEFLIYFQGTGAADDSGLPNDRFFAVRPEGSVSTLKIQRTERGDSAVYLCASSLTGPGRGYSNQPQHFGDGTRLSIL.

This clonotype showed up many times. The chain recombines TRBV4-1 with TRBJ2-6; D is undetermined. Germline CDR1 MGHRA, CDR2 YSYEKL. V gave up 4 bases and J gave up 0 bases, with 4 bases separating them. This CDR3 is 14 amino acids long. The CDR3 sequence is CASSRDSGANVLTF. The CDR3, as DNA: TGCGCCAGCAGCCGAGACTCTGGGGCCAACGTCCTGACTTTC.

This clonotype came up once. The V gene is TRBV5-1, the J gene TRBJ2-6; D may match TRBD1 or TRBD2 (5 bases each). The CDR3 is made up of 17 amino acids. Germline V gene data show CDR1 as SGHRS and CDR2 as YFSETQ. Trimming left V 4 bases short and J 18 bases short, with 32 bases between. The CDR3 region has the DNA TGCGCCAGCAGCCATCCCAGGGACCGCTCTGGGGCCAACGTCTGGACTTTC. Translation gives CASSHPRDRSGANVWTF.

The CDR3: CASSPYRVRNQPQHF. The DNA for the CDR3 is TGTGCCAGCAGCCCCTACAGGGTTCGCAATCAGCCCCAGCATTTT. The V call is TRBV12-3 or TRBV12-4, the J call TRBJ1-5, with D maybe TRBD1 (6 bases). The V and J ends lost 6 bases and 2 bases respectively, with 14 bases between them. The length of the CDR3 is 15 residues.

The sample holds one count of this clonotype. The chain joins TRBV7-9 to TRBJ2-3, with 12 nucleotides matching TRBD2. The CDR3 totals 17 residues. From germline, CDR1 is SEHNR and CDR2 FQNEAQ (reference sequence). V was clipped by 3 bases and J by 3 bases; unmatched bases: 7. CDR3 bases: TGTGCCAGCAGCTTGACCCTAGCGGGGGGGCGAACAGATACGCAGTATTTT. It translates to CASSLTLAGGRTDTQYF. The full variable domain, its missing parts supplied by reference TRBV7-9 and TRBJ2-3, is DTGVSQNPRHKITKRGQNVTFRCDPISEHNRLYWYRQTLGQGPEFLTYFQNEAQLEKSRLLSDRFSAERPKGSFSTLEIQRTEQGDSAMYLCASSLTLAGGRTDTQYFGPGTRLTVL.

J is TRBJ2-1 and V is TRBV5-1, with D perhaps given as TRBD1 or TRBD2 (5 bases each). CDR1 is SGHRS, CDR2 YFSETQ, per germline. Trimming stripped 5 bases from V and 8 bases from J, with 23 bases between. The CDR3 sequence is 16 residues long. CDR3 DNA: TGCGCCAGCAGTCAGCAGGGCAGCGGCGGAGGACATGAGCAGTTCTTC. This codes for CASSQQGSGGGHEQFF.

This chain joins TRBV20-1 and TRBJ1-6; no firm D call. CDR1 DFQATT and CDR2 SNEGSKA come from the germline V gene (reference sequence). The CDR3 is made up of 12 amino acids. Deletions cut 1 base from V and 6 bases from J, with 4 bases between. The DNA of the CDR3 is TGCAGTGCTAGAGCAGTTAATTCACCCCTCCACTTT. Residues: CSARAVNSPLHF.

This chain uses TRBV2 with TRBJ2-5, with D possibly TRBD1 on 5 matching bases. This CDR3 contains 14 residues. Per germline, CDR1 SNHLY and CDR2 FYNNEI. V gave up 2 bases and J gave up 9 bases, with 16 bases separating them. CDR3 residues: CASSEIGEKGAQYF. CDR3 DNA sequence: TGTGCCAGCAGTGAAATAGGGGAAAAGGGCGCCCAGTACTTC. The full variable domain, rest sourced from reference TRBV2 and TRBJ2-5, is EPEVTQTPSHQVTQMGQEVILRCVPISNHLYFYWYRQILGQKVEFLVSFYNNEISEKSEIFDDQFSVERPDGSNFTLKIRSTKLEDSAMYFCASSEIGEKGAQYFGPGTRLLVL.

A note on this clonotype: One end of the junction does not line up with germline, which may come from a read error. V is TRBV6-2 or TRBV6-3 and J is TRBJ2-7; 9 bases match TRBD1. The DNA end is more similar to TRBJ2-5, so the J call may be wrong. Germline V CDR1 and CDR2: MNHEY, SVGEGT. This CDR3 comprises 15 residues. The CDR3 here is CARRPQGAGGETQYF. The CDR3 bases are TGTGCCCGCAGACCACAGGGGGCAGGAGGAGAGACCCAGTACTTC.

The chain carries TRBV7-3 and TRBJ1-2, with no clear D. The CDR3 is 15 amino acids. From germline, CDR1 is SGHTA and CDR2 FQGTGA. Trimming cost V 5 bases and J 3 bases, with 16 bases left between them. Written as DNA, the CDR3 is TGTGCCAGCAGCCCGGCTCCTGACTTATACTATGGCTACACCTTC. Translation gives CASSPAPDLYYGYTF.

V and J are TRBV27 and TRBJ1-2; 9 bases fit TRBD1. CDR1 MNHEY and CDR2 SMNVEV come from the germline V gene (reference sequence). V lost 5 bases and J lost 10; bases outside the gene matches: 5. The CDR3 contains 12 residues. Here the CDR3 reads CASSGGQGVYTF. The CDR3 DNA follows: TGTGCCAGCAGTGGGGGACAGGGTGTCTACACCTTC.

This rearrangement joins TRBV28 to TRBJ2-7, with D perhaps given as TRBD1 or TRBD2 (5 bases each). V lost 5 bases and J lost 5, with 19 bases in between. Germline values: CDR1 MDHEN, CDR2 SYDVKM. This CDR3 region has 15 residues. CDR3 protein: CASSRPGPVGDEQYF. The CDR3 DNA sequence: TGTGCCAGCAGTAGGCCGGGGCCTGTCGGTGACGAGCAGTACTTC.

This clonotype appeared a few times. The V gene is TRBV27, the J gene TRBJ1-6; TRBD1 matches 11 bases. CDR3 size: 17 residues. The V gene end was trimmed by 6 bases and the J gene end by 10 bases; junction bases not matched to a gene: 14. Per germline, CDR1 MNHEY and CDR2 SMNVEV (reference sequence). The CDR3, as DNA: TGTGCCAGCAGACCAGTTGGACAGGGGGCGTTATTCTCACCCCTCCACTTT. Its protein is CASRPVGQGALFSPLHF.

This chain links TRBV12-3 or TRBV12-4 with TRBJ1-3, with no clear D. The CDR3 runs to 16 residues. V lost 6 bases and J 4 bases, leaving 19 bases between the germline ends. The CDR3 nucleotides are TGTGCCAGCAGCCGACCGATTGAAGGTGGCGGAAACACCATATATTTT. Translation: CASSRPIEGGGNTIYF.

This clonotype appeared a few times. The junction differs from germline at one of its ends, possibly a read error. The J gene is TRBJ2-1, the V gene TRBV4-1, with TRBD2 matching over 10 bases. This CDR3 contains 16 residues. CDR1 and CDR2 (germline): MGHRA, YSYEKL. CDR3: CAGSREFSGGPNEQFF. Here the CDR3 DNA reads TGCGCCGGCAGCCGAGAGTTTAGCGGGGGGCCTAATGAGCAGTTCTTC.

The chain carries TRBV5-1 and TRBJ1-1; D is uncertain. The CDR3 totals 14 residues. Trimming took off 10 bases at V and 2 bases at J, with 18 bases between the two ends. Germline CDR1 is SGHRS and CDR2 is YFSETQ. The CDR3 DNA is TGCGCCGGCACCCGGACGGACTCAAACACTGAAGCTTTCTTT. Protein product: CAGTRTDSNTEAFF. Full variable domain (remainder filled in from reference TRBV5-1 and TRBJ1-1): KAGVTQTPRYLIKTRGQQVTLSCSPISGHRSVSWYQQTPGQGLQFLFEYFSETQRNKGNFPGRFSGRQFSNSRSEMNVSTLELGDSALYLCAGTRTDSNTEAFFGQGTRLTVV.

This chain connects TRBV9 to TRBJ2-3, with D perhaps assigned TRBD1 or TRBD2 (5 bases each). This CDR3 has 16 residues. V was pared by 0 bases and J by 6 bases, with 17 bases between. CDR1 and CDR2 (germline): SGDLS, YYNGEE. CDR3 bases: TGTGCCAGCAGCGTAGGAGGGAATAGGGCAGGGGATACGCAGTATTTT. Translated: CASSVGGNRAGDTQYF.

The V and J genes are TRBV2 and TRBJ1-2, with D uncertain. The CDR3 is made up of 12 amino acids. The germline V and J ends were trimmed by 3 bases and 8 bases, with 10 bases remaining between them. From germline, CDR1 is SNHLY and CDR2 FYNNEI. CDR3 coding DNA: TGTGCCAGCAGTGACGGGGTTGGCGGCTACACCTTC. It is translated as CASSDGVGGYTF.

The chain employs TRBV10-3 and TRBJ1-1; 11 bases map to TRBD1. Germline-derived CDR1 and CDR2 are ENHRY and SYGVKD. Trimming cost V 6 bases and J 6 bases; bases outside gene matches: 3. The CDR3 runs to 13 residues. CDR3 region: CAIRPGQGAEAFF. For the CDR3, the DNA is TGTGCCATCAGGCCGGGACAGGGGGCTGAAGCTTTCTTT.

This clonotype was recorded a few times. The V call is TRBV7-8, the J call TRBJ2-7; a possible D gene is TRBD1 (5 bases). Germline loops: CDR1 SGHVS, CDR2 FQNEAQ. V dropped 2 bases and J dropped 3 bases, with 14 bases sitting between them. There are 15 residues in the CDR3. The DNA of the CDR3 is TGTGCCAGCAGCTTACAGGGCTCCTGGAACTACGAGCAGTACTTC. Encoded protein: CASSLQGSWNYEQYF.

This clonotype was seen many times. V usage is TRBV29-1 and J usage is TRBJ2-3; TRBD1 matches at 7 bases. Trimming cost V 4 bases and J 14 bases; bases outside gene matches: 6. Germline CDR1 and CDR2: SQVTM and ANQGSEA. The CDR3 loop spans 10 amino acids. The CDR3 nucleotides are TGCAGCGTTGGGGACAGCCAATTGTATTTT. Its translation: CSVGDSQLYF.

In regard to this clonotype: The junction departs from germline at one end; a sequencing error may be responsible. The chain couples TRBV28 to TRBJ1-4; no definite D call. CDR3 length: 13 residues. Germline assignment: CDR1 MDHEN and CDR2 SYDVKM. The CDR3 is CAGSSLGGEKLFF. The CDR3 bases are TGTGCCGGCAGTTCGTTAGGCGGTGAAAAACTGTTTTTT.